The 28 T cell receptor beta chains below were found in one sample sequenced in a study of response to subunit inactivated influenza vaccine. TCRdb fed the RT-PCR reads into MiXCR, producing one record per CDR3 protein. The table lists some 500,000 distinct CDR3 sequences, roughly 13% of them singletons, with over 10% in the top ten. Sequenced material: PBMCs from blood, taken roughly 47 days after vaccination. The source of these receptors is a man aged 45-65 years who received an inactivated influenza vaccine.

In its sample, this clonotype was seen many times. J is TRBJ1-2 and V is TRBV6-1; D gene ambiguous. Germline CDR1 MNHNS, CDR2 SASEGT. CDR3 size: 13 residues. Trimming cost V 4 bases and J 2 bases, with 8 bases left between them. This CDR3 reads CASSVSQNYGYTF. In DNA form, the CDR3 reads TGTGCCAGCAGTGTTTCGCAAAACTATGGCTACACCTTC.

This clonotype was recorded a few times. The V call is TRBV4-3, the J call TRBJ2-3; no clear D gene. The CDR3 contains 14 residues. CDR1 and CDR2 (germline): LGHNA, YSLEER. The V and J ends lost 4 bases and 5 bases respectively, with 13 bases between them. CDR3 region: CASSPHEGRDTQYF. CDR3 bases: TGCGCCAGCAGCCCACACGAAGGGCGAGATACGCAGTATTTT.

V is TRBV20-1 and J is TRBJ1-6; no clear D. The CDR3 is made up of 15 amino acids. From germline, CDR1 is DFQATT and CDR2 SNEGSKA (reference sequence). V was pared by 0 bases and J by 0 bases, with 6 bases between. The CDR3 is CSARDVSSYNSPLHF. The DNA for the CDR3 is TGCAGTGCTAGAGATGTTAGCTCCTATAATTCACCCCTCCACTTT.

This clonotype has at least ten counts. V usage is TRBV12-3 or TRBV12-4 and J usage is TRBJ1-5; 7 positions agree with TRBD1. The CDR3 consists of 14 residues. Trimming cost V 7 bases and J 4 bases; bases outside gene matches: 7. The CDR3 DNA reads as TGTGCCAGCACCGTTAGGGGGCAGAATCAGCCCCAGCATTTT. Residues: CASTVRGQNQPQHF.

The chain links TRBV5-1 to TRBJ2-3, with 10 bases aligning to TRBD2. Germline CDR1 is SGHRS and CDR2 is YFSETQ. There are 16 residues in the CDR3. After removal of 4 bases from V and 3 bases from J, the junction contained 8 bases not matched to a gene. The CDR3 DNA sequence: TGCGCCAGCAGCCCCGGGGCTAGCGGGAGTACAGATACGCAGTATTTT. Translating it yields CASSPGASGSTDTQYF.

This clonotype has just a few counts. The chain is built from TRBV10-3 and TRBJ2-3; 9 nucleotides match TRBD1. This CDR3 comprises 12 residues. V dropped 10 bases and J dropped 4; count of bases not matched to a gene: 3. Germline V gives CDR1 ENHRY, CDR2 SYGVKD. CDR3 amino acids: CATRQGADTQYF. In DNA, the CDR3 is TGTGCCACACGACAGGGGGCAGATACGCAGTATTTT.

This clonotype has more than one count but fewer than ten. The CDR3 bases are TGTGCCAGCAGGGAGGGAGGGGCAATGAACACTGAAGCTTTCTTT. This gives the protein CASREGGAMNTEAFF. V is TRBV28 and J is TRBJ1-1; maybe TRBD1 (5 bases). The V end lost 6 bases, the J end lost 0 bases, and 14 bases lay between the germline ends. This CDR3 spans 15 amino acids. CDR1 and CDR2 from the germline V gene are MDHEN and SYDVKM. Supplemented by reference TRBV28 and TRBJ1-1, the full variable domain reads DVKVTQSSRYLVKRTGEKVFLECVQDMDHENMFWYRQDPGLGLRLIYFSYDVKMKEKGDIPEGYSVSREKKERFSLILESASTNQTSMYLCASREGGAMNTEAFFGQGTRLTVV.

This clonotype was counted only a few times. The chain has TRBV3-1 and TRBJ2-1, with D uncertain. Between the trimmed V and J ends, which lost 1 base and 2 bases, there was a span of 9 bases. The CDR3 consists of 15 residues. CDR1 and CDR2 (germline): LGHDT, YNNKEL (reference sequence). This chain's CDR3 is CASSQVNSPYNEQFF. The DNA for the CDR3 is TGTGCCAGCAGCCAAGTGAACTCCCCCTACAATGAGCAGTTCTTC.

This chain uses TRBV5-1 with TRBJ2-1; 11 bases match TRBD2. The CDR3 is 19 residues long. CDR1 SGHRS and CDR2 YFSETQ come from the germline V gene. J lost 2 bases, V lost 0 bases, and 10 bases had no gene match. Here the CDR3 DNA reads TGCGCCAGCAGCTTGGCCCTGTTAGCGGGGGGGCCCGCCTACAATGAGCAGTTCTTC. Translated: CASSLALLAGGPAYNEQFF.

The table lists this clonotype with many counts. At one end the junction does not follow the germline gene, possibly because of a read error. The chain links TRBV12-3 or TRBV12-4 to TRBJ2-2; no clear D. The CDR3 has 13 amino acids. Here the CDR3 reads CASSLEATGELFF. Written as DNA, the CDR3 is TGTGCCAGCAGCTTAGAAGCAACCGGGGAGCTGTTTTTT.

The V call is TRBV7-9, the J call TRBJ2-7; the D call may be TRBD1 or TRBD2 (5 bases each). CDR3 length: 15 residues. The germline CDR1 and CDR2 sequences are SEHNR and FQNEAQ (reference sequence). V lost 5 bases and J 0 bases, leaving 14 bases between the germline ends. For the CDR3, the DNA is TGTGCCAGCAGCGGCAATGGGGGACCCTCCTACGAGCAGTACTTC. Amino acids: CASSGNGGPSYEQYF.

At least ten counts were recorded for this clonotype. This sequence joins TRBV7-2 and TRBJ2-7, with D possibly matching TRBD2 (6 bases). The CDR3 sequence is 15 residues long. Germline V CDR1 and CDR2: SGHTA, FQGNSA. Trimming removed 2 bases from V and 2 bases from J, with 13 bases in between. The CDR3 spells CASSLYGRGAYEQYF. CDR3 bases: TGTGCCAGCAGCTTATACGGGAGAGGGGCCTACGAGCAGTACTTC.

The chain employs TRBV12-3 or TRBV12-4 and TRBJ2-7; D may be TRBD2 (6 bases). Between the trimmed V and J ends, which lost 6 bases and 3 bases, there was a span of 15 bases. This CDR3 is built from 14 residues. DNA for the CDR3: TGTGCCAGCAGCTCAGGTTTGGGGGGCTACGAGCAGTACTTC. Translation gives CASSSGLGGYEQYF.

The chain joins TRBV15 to TRBJ2-3; 11 nucleotides agree with TRBD2. Per germline, CDR1 LNHNV and CDR2 YYDKDF (reference sequence). The trim removed 2 bases at V and 1 base at J, leaving 8 bases unmatched. This CDR3 has 18 residues. CDR3 DNA sequence: TGTGCCACCAGCAGAAGACTAGCGGGACCCCTGGGCACAGATACGCAGTATTTT. Translated: CATSRRLAGPLGTDTQYF.

This clonotype turned up a few times. The rearrangement uses TRBV11-2 and TRBJ2-3; perhaps TRBD1 as D (5 bases). Looked up from germline, CDR1 is SGHAT and CDR2 is FQNNGV. The CDR3 runs 13 residues. V was shortened by 3 bases and J by 6 bases, with 10 bases between the two germline ends. The CDR3 loop is CASSFNWGDTQYF. DNA for the CDR3: TGTGCCAGCAGCTTTAATTGGGGCGATACGCAGTATTTT.

This clonotype was seen only a few times. The genes are TRBV6-6 and TRBJ1-2, with TRBD1 as a possible D gene (6 bases). V lost 7 bases and J lost 8, with 17 bases in between. The CDR3 runs to 13 residues. Germline CDR1 is MNHNY and CDR2 is SVGAGI (reference sequence). This chain's CDR3 is CASTPRQVGGYTF. DNA of the CDR3: TGTGCCAGCACGCCTAGACAGGTGGGGGGCTACACCTTC.

On this clonotype: The conserved final phenylalanine or tryptophan is absent from the CDR3, which likely points to a read error. The gene calls are TRBV12-3 or TRBV12-4 and TRBJ1-2; D is possibly TRBD1 (5 bases). The germline V and J ends were trimmed by 8 bases and 2 bases, with 12 bases remaining between them. CDR3 length equals 13 residues. The CDR3, as DNA: TGTGCCAGCGGGAGGACACCAAACTATGGCTACACCCTC. This gives the protein CASGRTPNYGYTL.

J is TRBJ1-3 and V is TRBV9; D gene unclear. V shed 0 bases and J shed 0 bases, with 7 bases lying between them. The CDR3 runs to 15 residues. The V gene's germline CDR1 is SGDLS and CDR2 YYNGEE. The CDR3 protein is CASSVVPISGNTIYF. The CDR3 DNA is TGTGCCAGCAGCGTAGTGCCGATCTCTGGAAACACCATATATTTT.

The rearrangement uses TRBV6-5 and TRBJ2-3; TRBD2 matches at 8 bases. CDR1 and CDR2 from the germline V gene are MNHEY and SVGAGI. J gave up 1 base and V 2 bases, and 5 bases lay outside the gene matches. The CDR3 loop spans 16 amino acids. The CDR3 bases are TGTGCCAGCAGTTACGGACTAGCTGGAGGCACAGATACGCAGTATTTT. It is translated as CASSYGLAGGTDTQYF.

This clonotype was seen a few times. The chain combines TRBV5-1 with TRBJ2-1; TRBD1 matches at 9 bases. J gave up 4 bases and V 0 bases, and 5 bases lay outside the gene matches. Germline CDR1 and CDR2: SGHRS and YFSETQ. There are 16 residues in the CDR3. In DNA, the CDR3 is TGCGCCAGCAGCTTGGCCTTCGGACAGGGGTACAATGAGCAGTTCTTC. This gives the protein CASSLAFGQGYNEQFF.

This clonotype was seen more than once but under ten times. The chain links TRBV20-1 to TRBJ2-5; D tentatively reads TRBD1 or TRBD2 (5 bases each). Trimming pared 5 bases from V and 4 bases from J, leaving 14 bases between. The CDR3 is made up of 13 amino acids. Germline V gene lookup returns CDR1 DFQATT and CDR2 SNEGSKA (reference sequence). This CDR3 is CSALVGTLETQYF. The CDR3 DNA reads as TGCAGTGCTCTTGTTGGGACCCTAGAGACCCAGTACTTC.

CDR3: CAWSPGVLNSPLHF. In nucleotides, the CDR3 is TGTGCCTGGAGCCCGGGAGTGTTGAATTCACCCCTCCACTTT. J is TRBJ1-6 and V is TRBV30; D uncertain. This CDR3 has 14 amino acids. V lost 3 bases to trimming and J lost 7 bases, with 13 bases between them. From germline, CDR1 is GTSNPN and CDR2 SVGIG (reference sequence).

This clonotype was observed many times. The chain couples TRBV7-8 to TRBJ2-7; 9 bases map to TRBD1. The V segment lost 6 bases and the J segment 4 bases; nucleotides outside the gene matches: 13. Germline V CDR1 and CDR2: SGHVS, FQNEAQ. The CDR3 totals 16 residues. The CDR3 coding sequence is TGTGCCAGCAGTTCAACAGGGGGCTTCAGAATGTACGAGCAGTACTTC. It translates to CASSSTGGFRMYEQYF.

The gene calls are TRBV12-3 or TRBV12-4 and TRBJ2-1, with unresolved D. The V and J ends lost 6 bases and 7 bases respectively, with 16 bases between them. The CDR3 runs 14 residues. CDR3 sequence reads: CASSPGPQWNEQFF. CDR3 in DNA: TGTGCCAGCAGCCCCGGACCACAATGGAATGAGCAGTTCTTC.

As DNA, the CDR3 is TGTGCCAGCAGTTCCTTTGGGGGGGACACAGATACGCAGTATTTT. Encoded protein: CASSSFGGDTDTQYF. The genes are TRBV25-1 and TRBJ2-3; 7 bases map to TRBD2. V was clipped by 5 bases and J by 2 bases; unmatched bases: 7. The CDR3 runs 15 residues. Germline V gives CDR1 MGHDK, CDR2 SYGVNS. Supplemented by reference TRBV25-1 and TRBJ2-3, the full variable domain reads EADIYQTPRYLVIGTGKKITLECSQTMGHDKMYWYQQDPGMELHLIHYSYGVNSTEKGDLSSESTVSRIRTEHFPLTLESARPSHTSQYLCASSSFGGDTDTQYFGPGTRLTVL.

This clonotype turned up a few times. The rearrangement uses TRBV28 and TRBJ2-1; possibly TRBD1 or TRBD2 for D (5 bases each). Trimming pared 6 bases from V and 3 bases from J, leaving 15 bases between. This CDR3 is built from 15 residues. Germline values: CDR1 MDHEN, CDR2 SYDVKM. CDR3 amino acids: CASSWMGRYYNEQFF. For the CDR3, the DNA is TGTGCCAGCAGCTGGATGGGACGATACTACAATGAGCAGTTCTTC.

At least ten counts were recorded for this clonotype. The chain recombines TRBV28 with TRBJ1-2; 12 positions agree with TRBD1. The CDR3 runs 15 residues. Trimming cost V 5 bases and J 6 bases; bases outside gene matches: 7. From germline, CDR1 is MDHEN and CDR2 SYDVKM. The DNA of the CDR3 is TGTGCCAGCAGTACGGGGACAGGGGGCAAGAATGGCTACACCTTC. Translation gives CASSTGTGGKNGYTF.

This clonotype was found many times. The rearrangement uses TRBV29-1 and TRBJ2-1, with 7 nucleotides matching TRBD1. V lost 6 bases, J lost 2 bases, and 7 bases stayed unmatched. There are 14 residues in the CDR3. Germline lookup yields CDR1 SQVTM and CDR2 ANQGSEA. The CDR3 sequence is CSVVRDSTYNEQFF. Written as DNA, the CDR3 is TGCAGCGTAGTCCGGGACAGTACCTACAATGAGCAGTTCTTC.